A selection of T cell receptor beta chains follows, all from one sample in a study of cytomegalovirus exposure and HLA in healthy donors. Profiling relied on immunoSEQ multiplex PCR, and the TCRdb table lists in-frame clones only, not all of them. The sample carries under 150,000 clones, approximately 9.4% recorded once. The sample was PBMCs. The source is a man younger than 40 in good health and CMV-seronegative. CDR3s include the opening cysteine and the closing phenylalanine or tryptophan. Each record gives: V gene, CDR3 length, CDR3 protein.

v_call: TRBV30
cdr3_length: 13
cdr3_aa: CAWGMTGIYEQYF

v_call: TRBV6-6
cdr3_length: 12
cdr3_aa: CASSRRQPEAFF

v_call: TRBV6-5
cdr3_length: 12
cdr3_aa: CASKSGSQGYTF

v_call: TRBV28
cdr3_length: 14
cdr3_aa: CASRPDRVYQPQHF

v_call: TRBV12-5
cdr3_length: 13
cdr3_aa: CASGRTEKYGYTF

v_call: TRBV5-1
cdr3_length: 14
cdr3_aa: CASSLSVPNTEAFF

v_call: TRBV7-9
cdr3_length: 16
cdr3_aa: CASSPERTAYSYEQYF

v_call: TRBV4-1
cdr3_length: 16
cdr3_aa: CASSRSQGAQGETQYF

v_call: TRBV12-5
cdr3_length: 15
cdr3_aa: CASGLRTGYPGELFF

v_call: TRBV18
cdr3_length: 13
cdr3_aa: CASSLDGNRGYTF

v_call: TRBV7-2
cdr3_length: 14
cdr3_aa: CASSLWGTYQPQHF

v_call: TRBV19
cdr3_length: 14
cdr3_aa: CASRDRGYNQPQHF

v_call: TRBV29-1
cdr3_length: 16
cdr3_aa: CSVDTRGRRLNYGYTF

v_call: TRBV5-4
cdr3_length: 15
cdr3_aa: CASSRGQASTDTQYF

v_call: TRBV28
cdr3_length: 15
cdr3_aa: CASSSTGTKAYEQYF

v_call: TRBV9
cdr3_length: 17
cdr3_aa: CASSPGLLRRITGELFF

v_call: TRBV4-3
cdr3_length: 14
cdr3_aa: CASSQGSTGDTIYF

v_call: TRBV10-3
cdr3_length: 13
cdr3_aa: CAISESDRYGYTF

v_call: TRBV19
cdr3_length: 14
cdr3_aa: CASSTDREPEKLFF

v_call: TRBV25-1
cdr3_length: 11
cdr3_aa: CASSAAGLAFF

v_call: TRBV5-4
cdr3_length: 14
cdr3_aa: CASSLSGVSSGYTF

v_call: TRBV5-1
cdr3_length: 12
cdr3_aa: CASSQQEGKLFF

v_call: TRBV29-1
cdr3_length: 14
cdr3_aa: CSVVRAPGTGELFF

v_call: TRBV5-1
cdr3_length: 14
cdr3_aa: CASSQGAGNTEAFF

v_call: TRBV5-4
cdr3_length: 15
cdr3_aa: CASSLPGQGFYEQYF

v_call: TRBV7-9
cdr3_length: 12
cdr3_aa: CASSLAAGEAFF

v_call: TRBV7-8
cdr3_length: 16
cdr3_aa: CASSLAPGQGNQPQHF

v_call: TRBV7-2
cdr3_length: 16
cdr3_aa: CASSLGTGSSSYGYTF

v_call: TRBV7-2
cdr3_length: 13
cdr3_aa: CASSWTGSYEQYF

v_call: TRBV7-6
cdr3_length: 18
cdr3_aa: CASSLVGLAGGQGDTQYF

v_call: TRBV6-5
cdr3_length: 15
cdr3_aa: CASRGMTGNTGELFF

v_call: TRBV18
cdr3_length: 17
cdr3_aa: CASSPGLAGGNTDTQYF

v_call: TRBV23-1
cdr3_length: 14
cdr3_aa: CASNHRATNEKLFF

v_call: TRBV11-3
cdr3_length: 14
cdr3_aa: CASSPQTGGYEQYF

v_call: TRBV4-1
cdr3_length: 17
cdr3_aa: CASSQGRQGAKGNTIYF

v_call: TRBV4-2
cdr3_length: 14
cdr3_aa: CASSQGTSGYEQYF

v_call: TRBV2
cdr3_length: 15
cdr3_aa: CASRGGQGASYGYTF

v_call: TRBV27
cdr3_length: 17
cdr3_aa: CASSSLRDRDSTDTQYF

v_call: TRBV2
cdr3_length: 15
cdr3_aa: CASTLQGVDNSPLHF

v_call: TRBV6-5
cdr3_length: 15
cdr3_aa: CASSTPGGATDTQYF

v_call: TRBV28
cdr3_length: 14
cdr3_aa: CASSFGDRSYEQYF

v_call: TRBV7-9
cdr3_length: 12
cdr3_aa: CASSHRGNEQFF

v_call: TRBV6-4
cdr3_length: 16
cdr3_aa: CASSHKLGQGRNTIYF

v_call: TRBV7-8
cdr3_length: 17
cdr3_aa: CASSLDRRQGDIYEQFF

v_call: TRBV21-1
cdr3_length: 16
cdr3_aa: CASSKARRVPSYEQYF